This T cell receptor (beta chain) is from a study of T cell responses to AZD1222 COVID-19 vaccine. Only in-frame clones appear in the TCRdb table, and some are missing; sequencing was by immunoSEQ multiplex PCR. Of 95,000 to 110,000 clones in the sample, 80% to 90% were seen once. This receptor was taken from an adult in good health. The sample consisted of peripheral blood, taken on day 0 of AZD1222 vaccination.

CDR3 nucleotide sequence: TGTGCCAGTAGTGTCGCACGATCGGACTCCTACGAGCAGTACTTC. This codes for CASSVARSDSYEQYF. The rearrangement joins TRBV19 to TRBJ2-7; D is undetermined. This CDR3 is built from 15 residues. Germline CDR1 is LNHDA and CDR2 is SQIVND (reference sequence). V lost 5 bases, J lost 0 bases, and 14 bases lay in between. Variable domain in full (rest from reference TRBV19 and TRBJ2-7): DGGITQSPKYLFRKEGQNVTLSCEQNLNHDAMYWYRQDPGQGLRLIYYSQIVNDFQKGDIAEGYSVSREKKESFPLTVTSAQKNPTAFYLCASSVARSDSYEQYFGPGTRLTVT.